A single T cell receptor beta chain is shown here with its context. The protocol was immunoSEQ multiplex PCR, while the TCRdb copy is restricted to in-frame clones and leaves out a portion. Seen here are approximately 79,000 clones, 92% observed once, and the top ten hold about 8%. The V end was cut by 5 bases, the J end by 6 bases, with 8 bases between. This CDR3 has 11 residues. Germline values: CDR1 SGHRS, CDR2 YFSETQ. The data belong to a study of OX40 agonist ivuxolimab in advanced cancers. Study information: Ivuxolimab, an antibody acting as an agonist of OX40 (CD134), was used to treat patients. Participants could have had prior anti-PD-1, anti-PD-L1 or anti-CTLA-4 therapy, and around 40% had some.

The material sequenced was CD4+ or CD8+ T cells sorted from blood, taken in a trial of the OX40 agonist ivuxolimab. The clonotype originates from an adult with an advanced solid tumor such as melanoma, head and neck, liver or kidney cancer. The rearrangement uses TRBV5-1 and TRBJ1-1, with no clear D. CDR3 coding DNA: TGCGCCAGCAGGACTGGAGCTGAAGCTTTCTTT. Encoded protein: CASRTGAEAFF.